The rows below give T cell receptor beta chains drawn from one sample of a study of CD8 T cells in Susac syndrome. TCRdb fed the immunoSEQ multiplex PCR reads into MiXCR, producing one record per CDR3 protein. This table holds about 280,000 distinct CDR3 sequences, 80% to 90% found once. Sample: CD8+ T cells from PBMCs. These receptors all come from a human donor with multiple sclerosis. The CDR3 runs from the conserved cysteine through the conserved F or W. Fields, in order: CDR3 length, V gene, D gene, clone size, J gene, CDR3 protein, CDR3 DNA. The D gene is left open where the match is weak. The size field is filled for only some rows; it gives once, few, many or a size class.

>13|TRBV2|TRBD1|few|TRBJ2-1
CASSRGLYNEQFF
TGTGCCAGCAGTAGGGGGCTTTACAATGAGCAGTTCTTC
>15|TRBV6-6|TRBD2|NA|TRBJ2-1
CASSKTSGRMNEQFF
TGTGCCAGCAGCAAGACTAGCGGGAGAATGAATGAGCAGTTCTTC
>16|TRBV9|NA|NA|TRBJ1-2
CASSPGGSLVNYGYTF
TGTGCCAGCAGCCCCGGAGGTTCCCTGGTCAACTATGGCTACACCTTC
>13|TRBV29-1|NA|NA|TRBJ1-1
CSVAGGEIAEAFF
TGCAGCGTTGCCGGGGGGGAGATCGCTGAAGCTTTCTTT
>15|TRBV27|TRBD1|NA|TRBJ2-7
CASSPTGTGVYEQYF
TGTGCCAGCAGTCCAACCGGGACAGGGGTATACGAGCAGTACTTC
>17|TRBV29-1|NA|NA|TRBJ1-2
CSVEDRRQEPSNYGYTF
TGCAGCGTTGAAGATCGCCGACAGGAACCTTCTAACTATGGCTACACCTTC
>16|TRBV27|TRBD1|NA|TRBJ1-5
CASSLEGQCNNQPQHF
TGTGCCAGCAGTTTAGAGGGACAGTGTAACAATCAGCCCCAGCATTTT
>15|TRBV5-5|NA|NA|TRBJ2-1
CASSPSSPLYDEQFF
TGTGCCAGCAGCCCCTCTAGCCCTTTATACGATGAGCAGTTCTTC
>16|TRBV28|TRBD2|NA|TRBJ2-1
CASNRLNIAGPGEQFF
TGTGCCAGCAACCGCCTCAATATAGCGGGACCTGGTGAGCAGTTCTTC
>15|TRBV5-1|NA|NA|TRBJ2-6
CATRGSSSGANVLTF
TGCGCCACCCGCGGATCGAGCTCTGGGGCCAACGTCCTGACTTTC
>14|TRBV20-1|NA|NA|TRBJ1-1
CSASSTRDPPGAFF
TGCAGTGCTAGTTCCACCCGGGACCCACCCGGCGCTTTCTTT
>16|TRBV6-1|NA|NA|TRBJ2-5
CASSGTGTRREETQYF
TGTGCCAGCAGTGGGACGGGGACCCGCCGGGAAGAGACCCAGTACTTC
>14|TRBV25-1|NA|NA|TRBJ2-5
CASSESGRGETQYF
TGTGCCAGCAGTGAATCGGGTCGCGGGGAGACCCAGTACTTC
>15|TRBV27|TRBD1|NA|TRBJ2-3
CASKGFQGAPDTQYF
TGTGCCAGCAAAGGATTTCAGGGGGCCCCAGATACGCAGTATTTT
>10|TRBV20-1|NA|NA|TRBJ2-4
CSVAKNIQYF
TGCAGTGTGGCCAAAAACATTCAGTACTTC
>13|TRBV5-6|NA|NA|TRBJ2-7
CASSLEARYEQYF
TGTGCCAGCAGCTTGGAGGCCCGCTACGAGCAGTACTTC
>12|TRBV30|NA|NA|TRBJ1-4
CAWTDGSEKLFF
TGTGCCTGGACGGACGGAAGTGAAAAACTGTTTTTT
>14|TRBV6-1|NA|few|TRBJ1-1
CASSSRSMNTEAFF
TGTGCCAGCAGCAGCAGGAGTATGAACACTGAAGCTTTCTTT
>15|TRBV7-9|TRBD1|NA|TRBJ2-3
CASSLIDRGVDTQYF
TGTGCCAGCAGCTTAATTGACAGGGGCGTAGATACGCAGTATTTT
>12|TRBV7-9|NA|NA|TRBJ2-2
CAPVFVSGELFF
TGTGCCCCTGTCTTTGTGTCCGGGGAGCTGTTTTTT
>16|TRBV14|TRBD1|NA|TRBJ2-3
CASSRGDRPYTDTQYF
TGTGCCAGCAGCCGAGGGGACAGACCGTACACAGATACGCAGTATTTT
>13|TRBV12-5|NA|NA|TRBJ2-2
CASQSEDTGELFF
TGTGCTAGTCAGAGCGAAGACACCGGGGAGCTGTTTTTT
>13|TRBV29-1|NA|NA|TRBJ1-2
CSVGGTADYGYTF
TGCAGCGTTGGGGGGACCGCTGACTATGGCTACACCTTC
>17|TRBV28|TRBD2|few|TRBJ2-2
CASSTNLEREGTGELFF
TGTGCCAGCAGCACAAACCTAGAGCGGGAGGGAACCGGGGAGCTGTTTTTT
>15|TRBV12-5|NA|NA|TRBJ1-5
CASGSSSGPGQPQHF
TGTGCTAGTGGTTCTTCCAGCGGCCCCGGTCAGCCCCAGCATTTT
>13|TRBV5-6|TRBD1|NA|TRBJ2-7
CASRPTGTYEQYF
TGTGCCAGCAGGCCGACAGGGACCTACGAGCAGTACTTC
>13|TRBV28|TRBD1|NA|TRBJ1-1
CASKDRGNTEAFF
TGTGCCAGCAAGGACAGGGGGAACACTGAAGCTTTCTTT
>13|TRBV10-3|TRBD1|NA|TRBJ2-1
CAISTDRGYEQFF
TGTGCCATCAGTACGGACAGGGGATATGAGCAGTTCTTC
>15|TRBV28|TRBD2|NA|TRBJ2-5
CASSFSSGSGETQYF
TGTGCCAGCAGTTTTTCTAGCGGGAGTGGGGAGACCCAGTACTTC
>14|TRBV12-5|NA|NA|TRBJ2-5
CASGLGTLVETQYF
TGTGCTAGTGGTTTGGGGACCCTCGTGGAGACCCAGTACTTC
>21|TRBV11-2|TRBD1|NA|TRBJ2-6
CASSLVKGQGIQSSGANVLTF
TGTGCCAGCAGCTTAGTTAAGGGACAGGGGATTCAATCCTCTGGGGCCAACGTCCTGACTTTC
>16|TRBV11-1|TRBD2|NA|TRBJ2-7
CASSPPGSGGRNEQYF
TGTGCCAGCAGCCCGCCTGGGAGCGGGGGAAGGAACGAGCAGTACTTC